The entry below gives a single TCR beta chain sequence along with its context. Its antigen is unidentified. Clones were read by immunoSEQ multiplex PCR, and TCRdb kept only the in-frame ones, dropping some. The data hold roughly 170,000 clones, with approximately 94% observed a single time. The CDR3 spans 13 residues. V lost 1 base and J lost 1, with 4 bases in between. In germline, CDR1 is WSHSY, CDR2 SAAADI. This sample was taken from a study of T cell responses to AZD1222 COVID-19 vaccine. Recipients boosted at about 4 weeks or about 12 weeks are pooled. The study, taken as a whole, reports: Nearly half of unique spike-specific TCRs reportedly avoided B.1.351 and B.1.1.7 mutated regions. Rises in breadth and depth of Spike-specific TCRs came after two AZD1222 doses. Repertoire samples came only from after the peak T cell response.

The source material was peripheral blood, sampled 28 days after the second AZD1222 dose. The origin of this receptor is an adult who received the AZD1222 COVID-19 vaccine. The chain has TRBV10-2 and TRBJ1-1; D unclear. The DNA of the CDR3 is TGCGCCAGCAGTGAGTACAAGAACACTGAAGCTTTCTTT. It is translated as CASSEYKNTEAFF.